This T cell receptor beta chain derives from a study of OX40 agonist ivuxolimab in advanced cancers. Study information: A history of anti-PD-1, anti-PD-L1 or anti-CTLA-4 therapy was acceptable, and approximately 39% had some.

Samples were taken at baseline and on day 1 of cycles 4 and 7. Sequenced by immunoSEQ multiplex PCR; TCRdb stores in-frame clones only, minus some. The data contain around 74,000 clones, approximately 83% of them seen just once; the ten biggest clones take up 0.5% to 0.85%. V gave up 0 bases and J gave up 3 bases; unmatched junction bases: 4. The CDR3 loop spans 16 amino acids. The germline V gene has CDR1 SEHNR and CDR2 FQNEAQ (reference sequence). This chain uses TRBV7-9 with TRBJ2-3; 9 nucleotides agree with TRBD1. The receptor's source is an adult with an advanced solid tumor such as melanoma, head and neck, liver or kidney cancer. Sample: CD4+ or CD8+ T cells sorted from blood, taken in a trial of the OX40 agonist ivuxolimab. The CDR3 is CASSLATGTGTDTQYF. The CDR3 DNA reads as TGTGCCAGCAGCTTAGCGACCGGGACAGGGACAGATACGCAGTATTTT. Together with reference TRBV7-9 and TRBJ2-3, the CDR3 gives the full variable domain: DTGVSQNPRHKITKRGQNVTFRCDPISEHNRLYWYRQTLGQGPEFLTYFQNEAQLEKSRLLSDRFSAERPKGSFSTLEIQRTEQGDSAMYLCASSLATGTGTDTQYFGPGTRLTVL.